One and the same sample provided the 17 T cell receptor beta chains below, sequenced in a study of CXCR3-negative and CXCR3-positive naive CD8 T cells. Notes on the study in general: Compared with CXCR3-negative naive cells, CXCR3-positive naive cells showed more hydrophobic TRB CDR3s.

No antigen has been assigned to these receptors. Researchers prepared the TRB cDNA libraries using 5' RACE with UMI labels. No DNA is given; TCRdb re-called the 5' RACE reads and lists each CDR3 protein once. The sample includes around 88,000 distinct CDR3 sequences. What was sequenced was naive CXCR3+ CD8+ T cells from blood. Subset noted: CD45RO-CCR7+CD27+CD95- naive CD8+ T cells expressing CXCR3 (TNR3+). These receptor sequences come from a human donor in good health. Some clones in this sample may be carry-over from other donors' samples.

The V gene is TRBV20-1, the J gene TRBJ2-3; no DNA is available, so the TRBD2 call from TCRdb remains unchecked. CDR1 and CDR2 (germline): DFQATT, SNEGSKA (reference sequence). The CDR3 is made up of 17 amino acids. The CDR3: CSARDLRASESTDTQYF.

This chain links TRBV7-9 with TRBJ2-3. The germline V gene encodes CDR1 SEHNR and CDR2 FQNEAQ (reference sequence). CDR3 length: 13 residues. CDR3 residues: CASSLPGADTQYF.

This chain joins TRBV7-2 and TRBJ1-1. CDR1 is SGHTA, CDR2 FQGNSA, per germline. The CDR3 covers 13 residues. The CDR3 here is CASSLGAGKEAFF.

The chain carries TRBV28 and TRBJ2-7; TCRdb calls TRBD1, which cannot be checked without DNA. The CDR3 consists of 14 residues. The V gene's germline CDR1 is MDHEN and CDR2 SYDVKM. CDR3 in amino acids: CASSLGTGGNEQYF.

The J gene is TRBJ1-1, the V gene TRBV5-1; TCRdb's D call, TRBD1, is unchecked because there is no DNA. The germline gives CDR1 SGHRS, CDR2 YFSETQ. The CDR3 length is 15 residues. This CDR3 is CASSLAGAENTEAFF.

The chain combines TRBV25-1 with TRBJ2-7. Germline CDR1 reads MGHDK; CDR2 reads SYGVNS. There are 11 residues in the CDR3. CDR3 loop: CASTYNYEQYF.

The J gene is TRBJ2-5, the V gene TRBV3-1. Germline CDR1 reads LGHDT; CDR2 reads YNNKEL (reference sequence). CDR3 length: 14 amino acids. CDR3 protein: CASSQDLTIETQYF.

The genes are TRBV29-1 and TRBJ1-3. The CDR3 has 13 residues. Germline V gene lookup returns CDR1 SQVTM and CDR2 ANQGSEA. The CDR3 sequence: CSVEDQREYTIYF.

V is TRBV11-2 and J is TRBJ2-4; TCRdb reports TRBD1, a call that lacks DNA to check it against. Germline V gene lookup returns CDR1 SGHAT and CDR2 FQNNGV. This CDR3 is 15 amino acids long. The CDR3 sequence is CASSTGQLAKNIQYF.

V gene TRBV25-1 combines with J gene TRBJ1-2. The CDR3 runs 13 residues. CDR1 and CDR2 (germline): MGHDK, SYGVNS. The chain's CDR3 is CASSEFQNYGYTF.

The CDR3 is CASAPLSYEQYF. The rearrangement links TRBV28 to TRBJ2-7. This CDR3 is built from 12 residues. Looked up from germline, CDR1 is MDHEN and CDR2 is SYDVKM.

This chain links TRBV7-9 with TRBJ1-1. The germline V gene encodes CDR1 SEHNR and CDR2 FQNEAQ (reference sequence). The CDR3 consists of 12 residues. The CDR3 sequence is CASSLVITEAFF.

The chain has TRBV23-1 and TRBJ2-5; TCRdb designates TRBD2, a call that cannot be tested without DNA. TRBV23-1 is an ORF; its function is uncertain. The CDR3 is 18 residues long. The chain's CDR3 is CASSQSPKSSEYQETQYF.

J is TRBJ2-5 and V is TRBV5-4; TCRdb's D call of TRBD1 is untestable without DNA. CDR1 is SGHNT and CDR2 is YYREEE in the germline V gene (reference sequence). The CDR3 sequence is 13 residues long. CDR3 in amino acids: CASSFRVGETQYF.

This rearrangement joins TRBV20-1 to TRBJ2-3; TCRdb designates TRBD2, a call that cannot be tested without DNA. CDR3 size: 14 residues. The germline CDR1 and CDR2 sequences are DFQATT and SNEGSKA (reference sequence). CDR3 loop: CSAGAGGPADTQYF.

The CDR3 loop reads CASSHSGGAANEQFF. The chain couples TRBV12-3 or TRBV12-4 to TRBJ2-1; TCRdb returns TRBD2, unconfirmable since there is no DNA. This CDR3 is 15 amino acids long.

V usage is TRBV7-9 and J usage is TRBJ2-7. From germline, CDR1 is SEHNR and CDR2 FQNEAQ (reference sequence). The CDR3 sequence is 15 residues long. Here the CDR3 reads CASSLADRGSYEQYF.